The 27 T cell receptor beta chains reported below all come from one sample, sequenced in a study of vaccination effects on CD4 cells after COVID-19. Prior to sequencing, the ViraFEST assay stimulated PBMC with viral peptide pools, which expanded the antigen-specific CD4+ T cells. Researchers isolated CD4+ T cells once approximately ten days of culture had elapsed. Among the vaccine recipients, none had a prior SARS-CoV-2 infection, and nucleocapsid antibodies were negative. The antigens these receptors bind are not known. Data came from immunoSEQ multiplex PCR; TCRdb stores just in-frame clones and leaves some out. This table holds 30,000 to 40,000 clones, around 68% found once. The sequencing here drew on CD4+ T cells from PBMCs cultured with SARS-CoV-2 spike peptides, taken before COVID-19 vaccination. The source of these receptors is a human donor who received a COVID-19 vaccine.

The V and J genes are TRBV18 and TRBJ1-1; 9 nucleotides agree with TRBD1. The CDR3 contains 12 residues. In germline, CDR1 is KGHSH, CDR2 LQKENI. V dropped 5 bases and J dropped 8; count of bases not matched to a gene: 3. The CDR3 coding sequence is TGTGCCAGCTCAGCCGGGACAGGGGAAGCTTTCTTT. Its translation: CASSAGTGEAFF.

Ten or more counts support this clone. The gene calls are TRBV2 and TRBJ2-1; 12 bases align to TRBD2. CDR1 is SNHLY and CDR2 is FYNNEI in the germline V gene. The CDR3 has 16 amino acids. V lost 6 bases, J lost 5 bases, and 8 bases stayed unmatched. CDR3 in amino acids: CASSYQLAGGNNEQFF. The CDR3 DNA reads TGTGCCAGCAGCTACCAACTAGCGGGGGGTAACAATGAGCAGTTCTTC. Complete variable domain (other parts from reference TRBV2 and TRBJ2-1): EPEVTQTPSHQVTQMGQEVILRCVPISNHLYFYWYRQILGQKVEFLVSFYNNEISEKSEIFDDQFSVERPDGSNFTLKIRSTKLEDSAMYFCASSYQLAGGNNEQFFGPGTRLTVL.

The chain has TRBV6-5 and TRBJ2-3; 8 bases are shared with TRBD2. Germline V lookup: CDR1 MNHEY, CDR2 SVGAGI. With V trimmed by 5 bases and J by 4 bases, 5 bases remained unmatched. The CDR3 spans 14 residues. CDR3 amino acids: CASSRTSTSDTQYF. Here the CDR3 DNA reads TGTGCCAGCAGTCGGACTAGCACCTCAGATACGCAGTATTTT.

The gene calls are TRBV27 and TRBJ2-1, with 7 positions matching TRBD1. Per germline, CDR1 MNHEY and CDR2 SMNVEV (reference sequence). The length of the CDR3 is 15 residues. J was trimmed by 0 bases and V by 5 bases; bases with no gene match: 4. The CDR3 nucleotides are TGTGCCAGCAGTGAAGACAGGGTCTCCTACAATGAGCAGTTCTTC. This encodes CASSEDRVSYNEQFF.

V usage is TRBV30 and J usage is TRBJ1-2; TRBD1 agrees at 10 bases. Germline V gene sequence: CDR1 GTSNPN, CDR2 SVGIG (reference sequence). Trimming cost V 2 bases and J 7 bases; bases outside gene matches: 7. CDR3 length: 14 amino acids. The CDR3 DNA is TGTGCCTGGAGTACCGGACAGGGGGGGGGTGGCTACACCTTC. Its translation is CAWSTGQGGGGYTF.

V and J are TRBV18 and TRBJ2-2; D may be TRBD1 (5 bases). Trimming shortened V by 3 bases and J by 2 bases, and 10 bases separated the two germline ends. This CDR3 contains 15 residues. The V gene's germline CDR1 is KGHSH and CDR2 LQKENI. DNA of the CDR3: TGTGCCAGCTCACCGGGGCAGGGCAACACCGGGGAGCTGTTTTTT. Protein sequence: CASSPGQGNTGELFF.

This clone was counted once. CDR3 region: CAWQQPDRVNQPQHF. The CDR3 DNA sequence: TGTGCCTGGCAGCAACCTGACAGGGTCAATCAGCCCCAGCATTTT. The V call is TRBV30, the J call TRBJ1-5, with TRBD1 matching 7 bases. J was trimmed by 3 bases and V by 5 bases; bases with no gene match: 10. The CDR3 covers 15 residues. In germline, CDR1 is GTSNPN, CDR2 SVGIG (reference sequence).

This chain links TRBV9 with TRBJ1-5; D is ambiguous. The CDR3 spans 13 residues. The V gene lost 4 bases and the J gene lost 4 bases, with 9 bases spanning the gap. Per the germline V gene, CDR1 is SGDLS and CDR2 is YYNGEE. DNA of the CDR3: TGTGCCAGCAGCCAGGACGGGAATCAGCCCCAGCATTTT. Translation gives CASSQDGNQPQHF. The full variable domain, its missing parts supplied by reference TRBV9 and TRBJ1-5, is DSGVTQTPKHLITATGQRVTLRCSPRSGDLSVYWYQQSLDQGLQFLIQYYNGEERAKGNILERFSAQQFPDLHSELNLSSLELGDSALYFCASSQDGNQPQHFGDGTRLSIL.

In this sample, this clone turned up a few times. V usage is TRBV6-6 and J usage is TRBJ1-2; D not certain. This CDR3 is built from 15 residues. V dropped 0 bases and J dropped 8 bases, with 16 bases sitting between them. Germline CDR1 MNHNY, CDR2 SVGAGI (reference sequence). This CDR3 reads CASSYSGLNTYGYTF. The CDR3 DNA reads TGTGCCAGCAGTTACTCGGGCCTTAACACCTACGGCTACACCTTC.

The DNA of the CDR3 is TGTGCCAGCAGCCAAGGCCCACAGGGGGCGCATTATGGCTACACCTTC. Residues: CASSQGPQGAHYGYTF. V usage is TRBV3-1 (or the pseudogene TRBV3-2) and J usage is TRBJ1-2; 9 nucleotides line up with TRBD1. The CDR3 spans 16 residues. V lost 1 base and J lost 5; bases outside the gene matches: 8. Germline CDR1 and CDR2: LGHDT and YNNKEL (reference sequence).

This clone appeared a few times. This chain uses TRBV11-2 with TRBJ2-7; no clear D. The ends were cut back, 1 base at V and 6 bases at J, with 10 bases in the middle. The CDR3 runs to 13 residues. The germline CDR1 and CDR2 sequences are SGHAT and FQNNGV. Here the CDR3 reads CASSLAQVPEQYF. In DNA, the CDR3 is TGTGCCAGCAGCTTAGCCCAGGTTCCCGAGCAGTACTTC. Full variable domain (remainder filled in from reference TRBV11-2 and TRBJ2-7): EAGVAQSPRYKIIEKRQSVAFWCNPISGHATLYWYQQILGQGPKLLIQFQNNGVVDDSQLPKDRFSAERLKGVDSTLKIQPAKLEDSAVYLCASSLAQVPEQYFGPGTRLTVT.

The rearrangement uses TRBV20-1 and TRBJ2-7; D is undetermined. CDR1 DFQATT and CDR2 SNEGSKA come from the germline V gene (reference sequence). This CDR3 is built from 11 residues. V lost 4 bases to trimming and J lost 7 bases, with 11 bases between them. The CDR3 DNA reads TGCAGTGCTAACTCCCAACAGGAGCAGTACTTC. The encoded protein is CSANSQQEQYF.

The CDR3 protein is CASGLTSGRDSADTQYF. In DNA form, the CDR3 reads TGTGCTAGTGGTTTGACTAGCGGGAGGGATTCCGCAGATACGCAGTATTTT. The V and J genes are TRBV12-5 and TRBJ2-3; TRBD2 matches at 13 bases. Germline lookup yields CDR1 LGHNT and CDR2 FRNRAP. This CDR3 region has 17 residues. With 2 bases clipped from V and 4 bases from J, the junction kept 6 bases outside the gene matches.

The V and J genes are TRBV3-1 (or the pseudogene TRBV3-2) and TRBJ2-5; 11 bases map to TRBD2. V was clipped by 2 bases and J by 5 bases; unmatched bases: 7. This CDR3 contains 16 residues. Germline V CDR1 and CDR2: LGHDT, YNNKEL (reference sequence). The CDR3 nucleotides read TGTGCCAGCAGCCAACATAGCGGGGGGGCCACGGAGACCCAGTACTTC. The encoded protein is CASSQHSGGATETQYF.

This chain connects TRBV3-1 (or the pseudogene TRBV3-2) to TRBJ2-1, with D uncertain. Trimming shortened V by 4 bases and J by 0 bases, and 16 bases separated the two germline ends. Germline V CDR1 and CDR2: LGHDT, YNNKEL (reference sequence). This CDR3 comprises 17 residues. For the CDR3, the DNA is TGTGCCAGCAGCCCCGAAGTAGGGTCACTCTCCTACAATGAGCAGTTCTTC. Its translation: CASSPEVGSLSYNEQFF.

The genes are TRBV16 and TRBJ1-5, with 7 bases identical to TRBD1. The trim removed 2 bases at V and 6 bases at J, leaving 7 bases unmatched. CDR3 size: 15 residues. Germline-derived CDR1 and CDR2 are KGHSY and FQNENV. CDR3 amino acids: CASSQNRGTGQPQHF. In DNA form, the CDR3 reads TGTGCCAGCAGCCAAAACAGGGGAACGGGTCAGCCCCAGCATTTT.

The gene calls are TRBV30 and TRBJ1-4; D is uncertain. The germline CDR1 and CDR2 sequences are GTSNPN and SVGIG (reference sequence). This CDR3 region has 15 residues. The ends were cut back, 0 bases at V and 3 bases at J, with 11 bases in the middle. DNA of the CDR3: TGTGCCTGGAGTGTATTGGCAGGATCTAATGAAAAACTGTTTTTT. Its translation: CAWSVLAGSNEKLFF.

V is TRBV5-4 and J is TRBJ1-1; TRBD1 matches 8 bases. Per the germline V gene, CDR1 is SGHNT and CDR2 is YYREEE (reference sequence). Trimming cost V 2 bases and J 1 base; bases outside gene matches: 4. The CDR3 has 15 amino acids. CDR3 loop: CASSFAGGRNTEAFF. The CDR3 nucleotides are TGTGCCAGCAGCTTCGCAGGGGGCAGGAACACTGAAGCTTTCTTT.

The gene calls are TRBV24-1 and TRBJ1-2, with 10 positions matching TRBD1. Losses at the gene ends were 0 bases for V and 7 bases for J; bases not matched to a gene: 1. This CDR3 has 14 amino acids. CDR1 and CDR2 from the germline V gene are KGHDR and SFDVKD. CDR3 coding DNA: TGTGCCACCAGTGATTTGCGGGACAGGGGTGGCTACACCTTC. Encoded protein: CATSDLRDRGGYTF.

This clone was picked up a small number of times. The rearrangement links TRBV9 to TRBJ1-1; possibly TRBD1 for D (5 bases). Germline-derived CDR1 and CDR2 are SGDLS and YYNGEE. The CDR3 covers 13 residues. Trimming removed 4 bases at V and 4 bases at J, with 11 bases between. The CDR3 DNA reads as TGTGCCAGCAGCTGGGGGGACGGCACTGAAGCTTTCTTT. This sequence encodes CASSWGDGTEAFF.

V is TRBV29-1 and J is TRBJ2-1, with D possibly TRBD1 on 7 matching bases. Germline lookup yields CDR1 SQVTM and CDR2 ANQGSEA. The CDR3 has 15 residues. V was trimmed by 3 bases and J by 3 bases, leaving 15 bases between them. The CDR3 protein is CSVEEGQKYYNEQFF. The CDR3, as DNA: TGCAGCGTTGAGGAGGGACAGAAGTACTACAATGAGCAGTTCTTC.

The J gene is TRBJ1-5, the V gene TRBV28, with D possibly being TRBD1 (5 bases). CDR1 is MDHEN, CDR2 SYDVKM, per germline. The ends were cut back, 5 bases at V and 2 bases at J, with 16 bases in the middle. The CDR3 covers 16 residues. CDR3 coding DNA: TGTGCCAGCAGTCAGGGTCCGGGACGCGGCAATCAGCCCCAGCATTTT. Protein sequence: CASSQGPGRGNQPQHF.

The V and J genes are TRBV28 and TRBJ2-1; TRBD2 is a possible D gene (5 bases). The CDR3 runs 16 residues. Germline CDR1 and CDR2: MDHEN and SYDVKM. Trimming stripped 6 bases from V and 1 base from J, with 16 bases between. The CDR3 region is CASSSGRGESYNEQFF. CDR3 DNA sequence: TGTGCCAGCAGCTCCGGACGGGGAGAATCCTACAATGAGCAGTTCTTC.

This clone appeared a few times. The chain joins TRBV10-3 to TRBJ2-2; TRBD2 matches 14 bases. This CDR3 is built from 16 residues. Looked up from germline, CDR1 is ENHRY and CDR2 is SYGVKD. After removal of 10 bases from V and 1 base from J, the junction contained 5 bases not matched to a gene. As DNA, the CDR3 is TGTGCCACCCGGGGGACTAGCGGGAGGAACACCGGGGAGCTGTTTTTT. Protein product: CATRGTSGRNTGELFF.

This rearrangement joins TRBV7-2 to TRBJ2-1; D gene ambiguous. Looked up from germline, CDR1 is SGHTA and CDR2 is FQGNSA. Between the trimmed V and J ends, which lost 1 base and 3 bases, there was a span of 1 base. The CDR3 is 12 residues long. CDR3 region: CASSLDYNEQFF. CDR3 DNA sequence: TGTGCCAGCAGCTTAGACTACAATGAGCAGTTCTTC.

The rearrangement links TRBV20-1 to TRBJ2-7; TRBD1 might be the D (6 bases). The CDR3 has 10 amino acids. CDR1 and CDR2 from the germline V gene are DFQATT and SNEGSKA (reference sequence). The V and J ends lost 8 bases and 4 bases respectively, with 9 bases between them. CDR3 in amino acids: CSPGEYEQYF. The CDR3, as DNA: TGCAGTCCAGGGGAGTACGAGCAGTACTTC.

The V and J genes are TRBV29-1 and TRBJ1-1, with 7 bases that match TRBD1. Per germline, CDR1 SQVTM and CDR2 ANQGSEA. The J segment lost 3 bases and the V segment lost 2 bases, leaving 9 bases of the junction unmatched. The CDR3 runs to 15 residues. The CDR3 bases are TGCAGCGTTGAAAGGCTCTCAGGGGGGGACACTGAAGCTTTCTTT. Its protein product is CSVERLSGGDTEAFF.